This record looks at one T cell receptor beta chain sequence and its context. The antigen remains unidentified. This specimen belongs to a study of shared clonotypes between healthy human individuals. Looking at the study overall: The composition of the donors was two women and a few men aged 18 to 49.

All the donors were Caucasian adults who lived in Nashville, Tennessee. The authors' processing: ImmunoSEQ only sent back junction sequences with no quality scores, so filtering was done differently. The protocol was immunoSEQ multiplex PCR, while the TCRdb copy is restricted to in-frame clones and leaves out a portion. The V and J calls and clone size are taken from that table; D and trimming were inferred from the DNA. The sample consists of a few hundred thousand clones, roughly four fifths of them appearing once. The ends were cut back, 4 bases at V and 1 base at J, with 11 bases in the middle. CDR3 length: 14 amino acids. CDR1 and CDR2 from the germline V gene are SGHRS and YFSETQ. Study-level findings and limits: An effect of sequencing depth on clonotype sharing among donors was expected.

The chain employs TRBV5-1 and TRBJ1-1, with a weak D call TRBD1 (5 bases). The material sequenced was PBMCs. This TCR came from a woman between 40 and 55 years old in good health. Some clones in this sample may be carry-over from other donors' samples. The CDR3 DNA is TGCGCCAGCAGCGTACAGGTTGGGAACACTGAAGCTTTCTTT. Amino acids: CASSVQVGNTEAFF.